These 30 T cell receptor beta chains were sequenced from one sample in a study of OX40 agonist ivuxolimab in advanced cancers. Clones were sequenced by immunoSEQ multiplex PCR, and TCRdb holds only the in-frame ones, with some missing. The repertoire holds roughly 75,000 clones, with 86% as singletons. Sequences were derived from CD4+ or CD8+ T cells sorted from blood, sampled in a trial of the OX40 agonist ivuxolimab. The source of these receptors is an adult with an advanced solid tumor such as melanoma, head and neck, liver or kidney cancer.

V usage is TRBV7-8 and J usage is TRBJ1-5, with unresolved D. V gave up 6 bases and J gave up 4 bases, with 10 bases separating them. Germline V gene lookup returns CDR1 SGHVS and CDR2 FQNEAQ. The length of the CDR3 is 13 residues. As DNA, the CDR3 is TGTGCCAGCAGAACGGGATGGAATCAGCCCCAGCATTTT. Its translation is CASRTGWNQPQHF.

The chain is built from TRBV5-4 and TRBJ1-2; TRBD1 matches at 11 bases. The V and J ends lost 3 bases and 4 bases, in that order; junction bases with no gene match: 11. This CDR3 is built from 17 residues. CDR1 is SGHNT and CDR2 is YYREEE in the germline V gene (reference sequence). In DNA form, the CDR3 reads TGTGCCAGCAGCTCTGGACAGGGGGCGAGGTTAAGCTATGGCTACACCTTC. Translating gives CASSSGQGARLSYGYTF.

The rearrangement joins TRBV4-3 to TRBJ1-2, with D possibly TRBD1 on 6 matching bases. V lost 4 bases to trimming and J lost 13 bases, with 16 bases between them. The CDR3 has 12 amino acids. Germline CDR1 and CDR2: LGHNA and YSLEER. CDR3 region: CASSPLGAHITF. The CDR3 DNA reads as TGCGCCAGCAGCCCCTTGGGGGCACATATCACCTTC.

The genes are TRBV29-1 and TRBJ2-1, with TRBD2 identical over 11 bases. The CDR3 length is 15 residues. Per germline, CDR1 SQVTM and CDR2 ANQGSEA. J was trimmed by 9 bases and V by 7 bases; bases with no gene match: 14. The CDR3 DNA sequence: TGCAGCGCCGCGGGACTAGCGGTTAGCTCGGGTGAGCAGTTCTTC. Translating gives CSAAGLAVSSGEQFF.

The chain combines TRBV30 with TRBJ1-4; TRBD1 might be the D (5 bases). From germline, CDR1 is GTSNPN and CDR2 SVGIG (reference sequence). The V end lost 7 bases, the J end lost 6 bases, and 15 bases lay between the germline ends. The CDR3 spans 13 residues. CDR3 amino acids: CASGGADYEKLFF. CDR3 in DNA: TGTGCCTCCGGAGGGGCGGACTATGAAAAACTGTTTTTT.

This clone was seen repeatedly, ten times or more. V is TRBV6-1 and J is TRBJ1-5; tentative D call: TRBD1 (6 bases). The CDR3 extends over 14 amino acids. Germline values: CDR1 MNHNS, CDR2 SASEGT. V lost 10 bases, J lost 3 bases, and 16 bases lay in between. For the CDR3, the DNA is TGTGCCACCGATTTAGGACAGTACAATCAGCCCCAGCATTTT. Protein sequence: CATDLGQYNQPQHF.

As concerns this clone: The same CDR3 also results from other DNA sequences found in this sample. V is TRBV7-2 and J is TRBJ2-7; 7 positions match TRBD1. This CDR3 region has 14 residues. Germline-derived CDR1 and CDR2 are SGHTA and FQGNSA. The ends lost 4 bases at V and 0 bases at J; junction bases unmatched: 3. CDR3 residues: CASSSRQGSYEQYF. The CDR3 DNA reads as TGTGCCAGCAGCTCTAGACAGGGCTCCTACGAGCAGTACTTC.

The CDR3 here is CASSSTTGAANEKLFF. The CDR3 bases are TGTGCCAGCTCCTCGACAACAGGGGCAGCTAATGAAAAACTGTTTTTT. V is TRBV18 and J is TRBJ1-4; 7 bases are a match to TRBD1. Germline V lookup: CDR1 KGHSH, CDR2 LQKENI. The CDR3 loop spans 16 amino acids. Losses at the gene ends were 6 bases for V and 3 bases for J; bases not matched to a gene: 10.

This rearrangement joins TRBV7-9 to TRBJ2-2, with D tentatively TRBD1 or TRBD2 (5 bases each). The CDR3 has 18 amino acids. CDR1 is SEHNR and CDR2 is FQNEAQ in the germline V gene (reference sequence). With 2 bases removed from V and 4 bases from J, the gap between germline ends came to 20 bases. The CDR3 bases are TGTGCCAGCAGCTTACACTTGGGCCAGAGTGGGACCACCGGGGAGCTGTTTTTT. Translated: CASSLHLGQSGTTGELFF. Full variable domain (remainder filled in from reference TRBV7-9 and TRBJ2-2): DTGVSQNPRHKITKRGQNVTFRCDPISEHNRLYWYRQTLGQGPEFLTYFQNEAQLEKSRLLSDRFSAERPKGSFSTLEIQRTEQGDSAMYLCASSLHLGQSGTTGELFFGEGSRLTVL.

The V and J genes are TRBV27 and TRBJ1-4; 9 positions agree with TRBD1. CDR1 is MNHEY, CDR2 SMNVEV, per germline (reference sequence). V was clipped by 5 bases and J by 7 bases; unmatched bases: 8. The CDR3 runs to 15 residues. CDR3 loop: CASSINYRGREKLFF. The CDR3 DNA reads TGTGCCAGCAGTATTAATTACAGGGGGCGTGAAAAACTGTTTTTT.

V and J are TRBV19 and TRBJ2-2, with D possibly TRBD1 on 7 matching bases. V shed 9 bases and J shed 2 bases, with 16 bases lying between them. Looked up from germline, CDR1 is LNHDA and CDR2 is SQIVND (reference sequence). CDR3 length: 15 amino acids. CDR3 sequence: CASQGGGTNTGELFF. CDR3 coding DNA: TGTGCCAGCCAAGGAGGGGGCACTAACACCGGGGAGCTGTTTTTT. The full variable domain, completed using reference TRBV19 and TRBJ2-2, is DGGITQSPKYLFRKEGQNVTLSCEQNLNHDAMYWYRQDPGQGLRLIYYSQIVNDFQKGDIAEGYSVSREKKESFPLTVTSAQKNPTAFYLCASQGGGTNTGELFFGEGSRLTVL.

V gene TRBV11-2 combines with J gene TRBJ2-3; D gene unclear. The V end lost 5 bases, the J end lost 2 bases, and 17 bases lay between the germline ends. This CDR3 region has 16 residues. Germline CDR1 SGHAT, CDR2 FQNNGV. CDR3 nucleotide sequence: TGTGCCAGCAGCCCCCCCTCAGCGCGGTACACAGATACGCAGTATTTT. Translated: CASSPPSARYTDTQYF.

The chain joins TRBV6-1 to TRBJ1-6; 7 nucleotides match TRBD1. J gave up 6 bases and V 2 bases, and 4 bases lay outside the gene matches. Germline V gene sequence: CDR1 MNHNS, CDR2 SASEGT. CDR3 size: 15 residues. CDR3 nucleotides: TGTGCCAGCAGTGAATCGGGACAGTTTAATTCACCCCTCCACTTT. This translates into CASSESGQFNSPLHF.

The CDR3: CASSLYSINYGYTF. CDR3 sequence (DNA): TGTGCCAGCAGCTTGTATTCTATTAACTATGGCTACACCTTC. The chain carries TRBV5-6 and TRBJ1-2; D is unclear. Germline V gene sequence: CDR1 SGHDT, CDR2 YYEEEE. This CDR3 region has 14 residues. V shed 1 base and J shed 1 base, with 8 bases lying between them.

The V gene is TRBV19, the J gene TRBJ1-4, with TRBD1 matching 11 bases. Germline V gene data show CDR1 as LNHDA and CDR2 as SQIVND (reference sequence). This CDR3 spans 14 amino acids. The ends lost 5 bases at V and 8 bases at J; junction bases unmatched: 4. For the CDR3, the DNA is TGTGCCAGTAGTGGACAGGGGGCACGGGAAAAACTGTTTTTT. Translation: CASSGQGAREKLFF.

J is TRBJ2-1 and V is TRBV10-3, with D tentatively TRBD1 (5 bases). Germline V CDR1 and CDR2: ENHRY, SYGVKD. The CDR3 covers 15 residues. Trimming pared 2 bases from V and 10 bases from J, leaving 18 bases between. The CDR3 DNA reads TGTGCCATCAGTGAGGGGCAGGGTTTTACTGTAGAGCAGTTCTTC. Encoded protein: CAISEGQGFTVEQFF.

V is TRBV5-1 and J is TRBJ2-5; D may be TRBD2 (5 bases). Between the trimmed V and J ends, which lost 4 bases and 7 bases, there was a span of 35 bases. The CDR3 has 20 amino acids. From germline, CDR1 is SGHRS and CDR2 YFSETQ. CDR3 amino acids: CASSPGLLPFDMEAGGTQYF. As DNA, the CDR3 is TGCGCCAGCAGCCCGGGCCTTCTCCCTTTCGATATGGAGGCCGGAGGGACCCAGTACTTC. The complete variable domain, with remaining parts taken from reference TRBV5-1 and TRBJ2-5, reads KAGVTQTPRYLIKTRGQQVTLSCSPISGHRSVSWYQQTPGQGLQFLFEYFSETQRNKGNFPGRFSGRQFSNSRSEMNVSTLELGDSALYLCASSPGLLPFDMEAGGTQYFGPGTRLLVL.

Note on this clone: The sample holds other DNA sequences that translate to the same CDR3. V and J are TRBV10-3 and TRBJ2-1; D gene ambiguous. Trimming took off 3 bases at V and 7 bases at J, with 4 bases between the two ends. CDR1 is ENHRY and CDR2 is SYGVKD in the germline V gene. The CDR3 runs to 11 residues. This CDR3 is CAISDLNEQFF. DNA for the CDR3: TGTGCCATCAGTGACTTAAATGAGCAGTTCTTC.

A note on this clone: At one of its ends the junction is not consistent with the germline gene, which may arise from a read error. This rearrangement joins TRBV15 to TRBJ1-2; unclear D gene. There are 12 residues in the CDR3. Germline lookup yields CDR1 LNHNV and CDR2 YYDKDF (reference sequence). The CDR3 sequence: CATSRGGNGYTF. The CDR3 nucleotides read TGTGCCACCAGTAGAGGAGGGAATGGCTACACCTTC.

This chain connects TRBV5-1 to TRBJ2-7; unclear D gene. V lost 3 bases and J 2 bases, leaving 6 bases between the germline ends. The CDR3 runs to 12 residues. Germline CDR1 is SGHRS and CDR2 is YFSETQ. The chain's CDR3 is CASSSNTYEQYF. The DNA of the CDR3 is TGCGCCAGCAGCTCCAACACCTACGAGCAGTACTTC.

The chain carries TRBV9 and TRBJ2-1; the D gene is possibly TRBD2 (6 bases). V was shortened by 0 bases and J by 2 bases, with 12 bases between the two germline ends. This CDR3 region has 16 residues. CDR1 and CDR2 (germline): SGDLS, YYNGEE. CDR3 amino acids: CASSVVSSAAYNEQFF. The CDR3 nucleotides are TGTGCCAGCAGCGTAGTGTCTAGCGCAGCCTACAATGAGCAGTTCTTC.

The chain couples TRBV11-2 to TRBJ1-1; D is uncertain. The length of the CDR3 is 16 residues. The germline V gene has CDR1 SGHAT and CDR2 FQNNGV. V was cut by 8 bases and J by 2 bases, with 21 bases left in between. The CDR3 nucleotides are TGTGCCAGCGAGCAGAAGGGTTTCGGTATTAACACTGAAGCTTTCTTT. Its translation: CASEQKGFGINTEAFF.

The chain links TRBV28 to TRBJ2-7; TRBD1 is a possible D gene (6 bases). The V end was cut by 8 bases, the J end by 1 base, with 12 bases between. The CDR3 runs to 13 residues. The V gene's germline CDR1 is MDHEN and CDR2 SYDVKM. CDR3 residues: CASSGQNSYEQYF. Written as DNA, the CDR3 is TGTGCCAGCTCAGGACAGAATTCCTACGAGCAGTACTTC.

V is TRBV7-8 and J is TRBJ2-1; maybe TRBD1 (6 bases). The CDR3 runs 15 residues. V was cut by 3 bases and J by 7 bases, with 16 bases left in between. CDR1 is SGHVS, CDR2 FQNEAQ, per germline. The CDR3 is CASSLFGARGNEQFF. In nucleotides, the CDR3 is TGTGCCAGCAGCTTGTTTGGTGCTAGGGGGAATGAGCAGTTCTTC. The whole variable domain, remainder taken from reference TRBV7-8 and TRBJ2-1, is GAGVSQSPRYKVAKRGQDVALRCDPISGHVSLFWYQQALGQGPEFLTYFQNEAQLDKSGLPSDRFFAERPEGSVSTLKIQRTQQEDSAVYLCASSLFGARGNEQFFGPGTRLTVL.

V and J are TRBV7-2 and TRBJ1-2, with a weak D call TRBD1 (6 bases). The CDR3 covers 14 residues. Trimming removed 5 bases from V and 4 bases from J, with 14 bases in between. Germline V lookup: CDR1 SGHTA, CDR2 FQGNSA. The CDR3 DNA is TGTGCCAGCAGCGGAACAGGGAGCCCCTATGGCTACACCTTC. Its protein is CASSGTGSPYGYTF.

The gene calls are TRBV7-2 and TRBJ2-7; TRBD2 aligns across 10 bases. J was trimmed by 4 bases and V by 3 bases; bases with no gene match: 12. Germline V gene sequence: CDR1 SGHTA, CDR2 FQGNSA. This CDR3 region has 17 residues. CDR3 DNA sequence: TGTGCCAGCAGCTTTTTTCTAGCGGGGGCACAGAGATACGAGCAGTACTTC. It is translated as CASSFFLAGAQRYEQYF.

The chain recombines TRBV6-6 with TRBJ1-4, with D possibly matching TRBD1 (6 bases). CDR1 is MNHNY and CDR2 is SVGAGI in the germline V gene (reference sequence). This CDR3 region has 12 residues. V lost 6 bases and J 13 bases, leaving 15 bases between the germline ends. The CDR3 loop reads CASSLQGGLLFF. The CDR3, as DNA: TGTGCCAGCAGCCTACAGGGAGGTTTACTGTTTTTT.

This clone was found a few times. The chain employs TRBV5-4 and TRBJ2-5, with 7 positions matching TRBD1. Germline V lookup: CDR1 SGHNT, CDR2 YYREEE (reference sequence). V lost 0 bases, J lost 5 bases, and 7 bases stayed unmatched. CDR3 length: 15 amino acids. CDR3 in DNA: TGTGCCAGCAGCTTGGGGCAGGGGGATGGGGAGACCCAGTACTTC. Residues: CASSLGQGDGETQYF. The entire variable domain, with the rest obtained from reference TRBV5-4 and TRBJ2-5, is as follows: ETGVTQSPTHLIKTRGQQVTLRCSSQSGHNTVSWYQQALGQGPQFIFQYYREEENGRGNFPPRFSGLQFPNYSSELNVNALELDDSALYLCASSLGQGDGETQYFGPGTRLLVL.

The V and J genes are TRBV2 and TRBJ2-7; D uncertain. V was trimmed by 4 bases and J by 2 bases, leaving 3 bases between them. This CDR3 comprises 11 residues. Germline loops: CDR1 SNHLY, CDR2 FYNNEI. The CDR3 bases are TGTGCCAGCAGTGGACCCTACGAGCAGTACTTC. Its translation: CASSGPYEQYF.

The DNA for the CDR3 is TGTGCCAGCAGTTTAACAGGGTCGGCTGGCTACACCTTC. Translating gives CASSLTGSAGYTF. V gene TRBV28 combines with J gene TRBJ1-2; possibly TRBD1 for D (6 bases). The germline gives CDR1 MDHEN, CDR2 SYDVKM. The ends were cut back, 2 bases at V and 7 bases at J, with 11 bases in the middle. This CDR3 is 13 amino acids long.